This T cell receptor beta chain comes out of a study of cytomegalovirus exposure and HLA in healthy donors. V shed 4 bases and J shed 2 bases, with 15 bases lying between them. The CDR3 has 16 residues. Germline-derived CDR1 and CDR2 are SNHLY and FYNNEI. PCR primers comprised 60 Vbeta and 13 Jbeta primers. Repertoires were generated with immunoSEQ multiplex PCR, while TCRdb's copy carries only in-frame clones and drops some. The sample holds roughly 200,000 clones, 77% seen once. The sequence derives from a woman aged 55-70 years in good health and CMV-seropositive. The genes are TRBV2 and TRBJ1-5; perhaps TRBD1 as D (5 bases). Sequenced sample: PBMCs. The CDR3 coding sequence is TGTGCCAGCAGTGTGATCGGTAGGGGTGGCAATCAGCCCCAGCATTTT. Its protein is CASSVIGRGGNQPQHF.